What follows are 22 T cell receptor beta chains derived from one specimen sequenced in a study of blood T cell repertoires in COVID-19. Profiling relied on immunoSEQ multiplex PCR, and the TCRdb table lists in-frame clones only, not all of them. This repertoire shows about 140,000 clones, 75% to 90% found once; its top ten account for less than 5%. Input material: peripheral blood. These receptor sequences come from a woman older than 75 with acute or convalescent COVID-19.

The CDR3 nucleotides read TGTGCCAGCAGTTACTCGGAGCGGGTCTACTACAATGAGCAGTTCTTC. Its protein product is CASSYSERVYYNEQFF. The V gene is TRBV6-5, the J gene TRBJ2-1; possibly TRBD2 for D (6 bases). The CDR3 contains 16 residues. Germline CDR1 reads MNHEY; CDR2 reads SVGAGI. Trimming removed 0 bases from V and 3 bases from J, with 12 bases in between.

The chain links TRBV5-6 to TRBJ1-2; no reliable D call. CDR3 length equals 17 residues. Germline CDR1 reads SGHDT; CDR2 reads YYEEEE. V was shortened by 3 bases and J by 7 bases, with 25 bases between the two germline ends. The CDR3 sequence is CASSSVRRLTLPGGYTF. CDR3 in DNA: TGTGCCAGCAGCTCGGTTCGGAGACTGACTTTGCCCGGTGGCTACACCTTC.

The gene calls are TRBV7-2 and TRBJ1-1; 9 nucleotides match TRBD1. V trimming: 5 bases; J trimming: 4 bases; junction bases outside the gene matches: 8. Germline lookup yields CDR1 SGHTA and CDR2 FQGNSA. This CDR3 comprises 15 residues. The CDR3 loop reads CASSPQQGASTEAFF. CDR3 DNA sequence: TGTGCCAGCAGCCCTCAACAGGGGGCGAGCACTGAAGCTTTCTTT.

This chain links TRBV29-1 with TRBJ2-7, with a tentative D call TRBD1 (6 bases). Germline V gives CDR1 SQVTM, CDR2 ANQGSEA. This CDR3 is built from 20 residues. V lost 2 bases to trimming and J lost 2 bases, with 31 bases between them. CDR3 in amino acids: CSVELNRLGSTGQTPYEQYF. The CDR3 DNA reads as TGCAGCGTTGAACTCAACCGCCTGGGGTCGACAGGCCAAACTCCCTACGAGCAGTACTTC.

The J gene is TRBJ2-7, the V gene TRBV18; D is unresolved. This CDR3 has 13 residues. Germline lookup yields CDR1 KGHSH and CDR2 LQKENI. The V and J ends lost 2 bases and 4 bases respectively, with 9 bases between them. The DNA of the CDR3 is TGTGCCAGCTCACCATCCACCGGGTACGAGCAGTACTTC. Protein product: CASSPSTGYEQYF.

This clone was seen once. The rearrangement links TRBV7-8 to TRBJ2-1; D not resolved. The CDR3 is 15 residues long. Germline lookup yields CDR1 SGHVS and CDR2 FQNEAQ. The V end lost 3 bases, the J end lost 6 bases, and 15 bases lay between the germline ends. The CDR3 DNA is TGTGCCAGCAGCTTGGGCAGGATGCTTGGCAATGAGCAGTTCTTC. This translates into CASSLGRMLGNEQFF.

In this sample, this clone turned up a few times. The chain carries TRBV5-1 and TRBJ2-3; no clear D. This CDR3 has 12 amino acids. V lost 4 bases to trimming and J lost 6 bases, with 9 bases between them. The germline V gene encodes CDR1 SGHRS and CDR2 YFSETQ. The CDR3 bases are TGCGCCAGCAGCCCCGAGTGGGATACGCAGTATTTT. Its protein product is CASSPEWDTQYF.

The V and J genes are TRBV3-1 (or the pseudogene TRBV3-2) and TRBJ1-5, with unresolved D. The CDR3 contains 12 residues. V lost 6 bases, J lost 7 bases, and 10 bases lay in between. Germline V gene data show CDR1 as LGHDT and CDR2 as YNNKEL (reference sequence). In DNA form, the CDR3 reads TGTGCCAGCAGTACCCGTGAGCAGCCCCAGCATTTT. It codes for CASSTREQPQHF.

This rearrangement joins TRBV15 to TRBJ2-2, with a possible D match to TRBD2 (7 bases). From germline, CDR1 is LNHNV and CDR2 YYDKDF (reference sequence). This CDR3 is built from 15 residues. V dropped 5 bases and J dropped 5 bases, with 15 bases sitting between them. DNA of the CDR3: TGTGCCACCAGCCCCGGGGAGGGGGAGACCGGGGAGCTGTTTTTT. Translating gives CATSPGEGETGELFF.

The chain links TRBV20-1 to TRBJ2-1, with TRBD1 matching 9 bases. Germline V gene sequence: CDR1 DFQATT, CDR2 SNEGSKA (reference sequence). Germline trimming cut 3 bases from V and 10 bases from J; bases unmatched to any gene: 16. The CDR3 totals 16 residues. CDR3 coding DNA: TGCAGTGCTAGTCACCGGGACAGGGTCTTTACCTGGGAGCAGTTCTTC. Protein product: CSASHRDRVFTWEQFF.

The V gene is TRBV28, the J gene TRBJ2-7; no clear D gene. Germline values: CDR1 MDHEN, CDR2 SYDVKM. Trimming removed 2 bases from V and 1 base from J, with 9 bases in between. The CDR3 consists of 14 residues. Here the CDR3 DNA reads TGTGCCAGCAGTTTACAGGCGAAATCCTACGAGCAGTACTTC. Translation gives CASSLQAKSYEQYF.

The DNA of the CDR3 is TGTGCCAGCGGCGCAGGGGGCGGAACGGGTGAAAAACTGTTTTTT. Residues: CASGAGGGTGEKLFF. This chain links TRBV28 with TRBJ1-4; 8 bases are a match to TRBD1. CDR3 length equals 15 residues. J gave up 7 bases and V 8 bases, and 12 bases lay outside the gene matches. CDR1 MDHEN and CDR2 SYDVKM come from the germline V gene.

The gene calls are TRBV5-5 and TRBJ1-1; unclear D gene. Trimming left V 2 bases short and J 1 base short, with 6 bases between. CDR3 length: 13 residues. CDR1 SGHKS and CDR2 YYEKEE come from the germline V gene (reference sequence). The DNA of the CDR3 is TGTGCCAGCAGCTTCAACGGGAACACTGAAGCTTTCTTT. Translation: CASSFNGNTEAFF.

The CDR3 DNA reads TGTGCCTGGAGCATGAGGACAGTTAACTATGGCTACACCTTC. Its protein is CAWSMRTVNYGYTF. The chain carries TRBV30 and TRBJ1-2, with D perhaps matching TRBD1 (6 bases). The germline gives CDR1 GTSNPN, CDR2 SVGIG (reference sequence). This CDR3 is built from 14 residues. V was pared by 3 bases and J by 1 base, with 12 bases between.

There are many counts of this clone. The chain is built from TRBV28 and TRBJ2-2; possibly TRBD1 for D (6 bases). The germline V and J ends were trimmed by 5 bases and 0 bases, with 16 bases remaining between them. This CDR3 has 17 residues. Germline V gives CDR1 MDHEN, CDR2 SYDVKM. Written as DNA, the CDR3 is TGTGCCAGCAGTCGAAAACTCGGGACACCGAACACCGGGGAGCTGTTTTTT. Amino acid sequence: CASSRKLGTPNTGELFF.

The genes are TRBV11-2 and TRBJ1-1; TRBD1 is a possible D gene (5 bases). Germline assignment: CDR1 SGHAT and CDR2 FQNNGV. V gave up 1 base and J gave up 11 bases, with 8 bases separating them. The CDR3 totals 11 residues. The CDR3 loop is CASSLGGGAFF. The DNA of the CDR3 is TGTGCCAGCAGCTTAGGCGGGGGGGCTTTCTTT.

The chain carries TRBV18 and TRBJ2-4, with a possible D match to TRBD2 (6 bases). Trimming stripped 1 base from V and 0 bases from J, with 16 bases between. This CDR3 contains 18 residues. CDR1 KGHSH and CDR2 LQKENI come from the germline V gene. In DNA form, the CDR3 reads TGTGCCAGCTCACCACGTTTGGGGGGTGGGCGAGCCAAAAACATTCAGTACTTC. This gives the protein CASSPRLGGGRAKNIQYF.

This chain links TRBV9 with TRBJ1-3, with TRBD1 identical over 7 bases. This CDR3 region has 15 residues. Per germline, CDR1 SGDLS and CDR2 YYNGEE. The J segment lost 1 base and the V segment lost 2 bases, leaving 3 bases of the junction unmatched. CDR3 nucleotide sequence: TGTGCCAGCAGCGTTACAGGGGAGTCTGGAAACACCATATATTTT. It encodes CASSVTGESGNTIYF.

V usage is TRBV12-3 or TRBV12-4 and J usage is TRBJ1-2; no clear D gene. V was cut by 7 bases and J by 6 bases, with 15 bases left in between. The CDR3 contains 13 residues. In DNA form, the CDR3 reads TGTGCCAGCACCGTGGGCTTCCCCGATGGCTACACCTTC. This codes for CASTVGFPDGYTF.

This chain links TRBV5-5 with TRBJ2-5; 7 bases agree with TRBD1. Per the germline V gene, CDR1 is SGHKS and CDR2 is YYEKEE (reference sequence). The trim removed 3 bases at V and 2 bases at J, leaving 10 bases unmatched. This CDR3 comprises 16 residues. This CDR3 reads CASSSTIGTAQETQYF. DNA for the CDR3: TGTGCCAGCAGCTCGACAATTGGGACAGCTCAAGAGACCCAGTACTTC.

This clone was seen more than once but under ten times. The J gene is TRBJ2-7, the V gene TRBV7-9, with 7 bases lining up with TRBD2. V trimming: 5 bases; J trimming: 2 bases; junction bases outside the gene matches: 12. The CDR3 is 16 residues long. Germline loops: CDR1 SEHNR, CDR2 FQNEAQ (reference sequence). The CDR3 is CASSPNPGGGPYEQYF. The CDR3 DNA sequence: TGTGCCAGCAGCCCGAATCCCGGGGGAGGGCCCTACGAGCAGTACTTC.

The gene calls are TRBV28 and TRBJ2-3; 8 bases match TRBD2. The CDR3 spans 15 residues. The J segment lost 1 base and the V segment lost 1 base, leaving 1 base of the junction unmatched. The V gene's germline CDR1 is MDHEN and CDR2 SYDVKM. For the CDR3, the DNA is TGTGCCAGCAGTTTATCACTAGCGGGCACAGATACGCAGTATTTT. It specifies CASSLSLAGTDTQYF.